This T cell receptor (beta chain) was observed in a study of cytomegalovirus exposure and HLA in healthy donors. Findings and limits, study-wide: By HLA locus, TCR association rates varied in a later analysis, with DRB1 showing the most and HLA-C the fewest.

PCR amplification relied on 60 Vbeta primers (plus 13 Jbeta primers). The repertoire was sequenced with immunoSEQ multiplex PCR; TCRdb's copy has only in-frame clones and lacks some. The data hold over 150,000 clones, with roughly 79% observed a single time. CDR3 length: 16 residues. Germline CDR1 reads SGHDT; CDR2 reads YYEEEE. Trimming took off 2 bases at V and 4 bases at J, with 19 bases between the two ends. Turning to this clone: Its target is unknown.

The rearrangement links TRBV5-6 to TRBJ2-7; TRBD1 is a possible D gene (5 bases). The sequenced sample was PBMCs. This receptor was taken from a male donor in good health and CMV-seropositive. In nucleotides, the CDR3 is TGTGCCAGCAGCTTCTATGGGCAGGGAAGGCGATACGAGCAGTACTTC. This sequence encodes CASSFYGQGRRYEQYF.